This TCR beta chain was obtained from a study of OX40 agonist ivuxolimab in advanced cancers. Overall study: Patients were roughly 87% male with ages roughly 23 to 79, mean about 60. Three dose-escalation patients had partial responses: one with hepatocellular carcinoma and two with cutaneous melanoma. Broader study findings: Determination of antigen specificity was not performed for the expanded peripheral T cells.

Profiling relied on immunoSEQ multiplex PCR, and the TCRdb table lists in-frame clones only, not all of them. The sample lists about 67,000 clones, 91% seen once, with approximately 2.2% in the top ten. V was clipped by 0 bases and J by 3 bases; unmatched bases: 1. Germline-derived CDR1 and CDR2 are ENHRY and SYGVKD. The CDR3 is made up of 14 amino acids. About this clone: The antigen remains undetermined.

This TCR was recovered from an adult with an advanced solid tumor such as melanoma, head and neck, liver or kidney cancer. The chain recombines TRBV10-3 with TRBJ2-5; 7 bases align to TRBD1. Sequencing was performed on CD4+ or CD8+ T cells sorted from blood, taken in a trial of the OX40 agonist ivuxolimab. For the CDR3, the DNA is TGTGCCATCAGTGAGTCAGGGACAGAAGAGACCCAGTACTTC. It encodes CAISESGTEETQYF.